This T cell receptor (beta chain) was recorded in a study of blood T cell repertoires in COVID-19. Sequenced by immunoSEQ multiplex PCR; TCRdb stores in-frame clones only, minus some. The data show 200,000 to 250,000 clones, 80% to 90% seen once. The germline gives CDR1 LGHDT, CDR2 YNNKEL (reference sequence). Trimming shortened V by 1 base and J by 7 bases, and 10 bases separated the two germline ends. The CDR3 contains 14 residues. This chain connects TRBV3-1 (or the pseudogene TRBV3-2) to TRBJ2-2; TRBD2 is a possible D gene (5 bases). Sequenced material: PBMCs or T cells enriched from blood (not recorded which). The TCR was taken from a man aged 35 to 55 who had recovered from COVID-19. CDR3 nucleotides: TGTGCCAGCAGCCAAGGAGGGTCGGACGGGGAGCTGTTTTTT. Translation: CASSQGGSDGELFF.